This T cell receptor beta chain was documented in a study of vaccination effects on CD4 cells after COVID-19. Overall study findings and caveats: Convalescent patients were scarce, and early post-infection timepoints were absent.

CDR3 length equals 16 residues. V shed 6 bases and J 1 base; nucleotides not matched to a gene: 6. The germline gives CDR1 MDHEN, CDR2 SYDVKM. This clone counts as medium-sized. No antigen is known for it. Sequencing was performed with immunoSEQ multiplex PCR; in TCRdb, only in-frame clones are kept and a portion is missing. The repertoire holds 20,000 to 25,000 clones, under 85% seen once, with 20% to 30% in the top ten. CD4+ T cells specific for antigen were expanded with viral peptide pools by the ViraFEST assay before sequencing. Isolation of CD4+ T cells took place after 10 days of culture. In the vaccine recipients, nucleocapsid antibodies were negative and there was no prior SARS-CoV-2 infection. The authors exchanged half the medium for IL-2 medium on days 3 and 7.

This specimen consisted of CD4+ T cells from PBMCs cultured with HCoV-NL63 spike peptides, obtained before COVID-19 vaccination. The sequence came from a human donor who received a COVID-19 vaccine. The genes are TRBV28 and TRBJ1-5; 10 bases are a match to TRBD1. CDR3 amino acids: CASRGQGVPSNQPQHF. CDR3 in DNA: TGTGCCAGCAGAGGACAGGGGGTTCCGAGCAATCAGCCCCAGCATTTT.